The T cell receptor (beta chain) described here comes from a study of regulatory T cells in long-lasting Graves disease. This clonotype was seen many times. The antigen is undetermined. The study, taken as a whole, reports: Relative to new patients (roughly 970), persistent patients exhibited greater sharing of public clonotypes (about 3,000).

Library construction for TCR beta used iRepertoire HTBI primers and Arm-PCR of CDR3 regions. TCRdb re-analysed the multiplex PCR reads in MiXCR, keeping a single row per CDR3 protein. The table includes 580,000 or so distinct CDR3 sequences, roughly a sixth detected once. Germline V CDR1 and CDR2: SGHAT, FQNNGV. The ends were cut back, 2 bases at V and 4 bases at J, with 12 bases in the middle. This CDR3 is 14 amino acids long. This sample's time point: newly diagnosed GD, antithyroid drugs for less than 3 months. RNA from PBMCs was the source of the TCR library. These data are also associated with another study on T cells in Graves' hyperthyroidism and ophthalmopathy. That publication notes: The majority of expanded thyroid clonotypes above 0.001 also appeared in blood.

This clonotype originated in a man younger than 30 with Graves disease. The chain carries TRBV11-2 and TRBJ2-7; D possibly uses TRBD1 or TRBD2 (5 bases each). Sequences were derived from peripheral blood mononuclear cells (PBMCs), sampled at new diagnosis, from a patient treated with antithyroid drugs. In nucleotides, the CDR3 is TGTGCCAGCAGCTTAATGGGGGTAACTTACGAGCAGTACTTC. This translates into CASSLMGVTYEQYF. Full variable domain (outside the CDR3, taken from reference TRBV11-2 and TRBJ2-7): EAGVAQSPRYKIIEKRQSVAFWCNPISGHATLYWYQQILGQGPKLLIQFQNNGVVDDSQLPKDRFSAERLKGVDSTLKIQPAKLEDSAVYLCASSLMGVTYEQYFGPGTRLTVT.